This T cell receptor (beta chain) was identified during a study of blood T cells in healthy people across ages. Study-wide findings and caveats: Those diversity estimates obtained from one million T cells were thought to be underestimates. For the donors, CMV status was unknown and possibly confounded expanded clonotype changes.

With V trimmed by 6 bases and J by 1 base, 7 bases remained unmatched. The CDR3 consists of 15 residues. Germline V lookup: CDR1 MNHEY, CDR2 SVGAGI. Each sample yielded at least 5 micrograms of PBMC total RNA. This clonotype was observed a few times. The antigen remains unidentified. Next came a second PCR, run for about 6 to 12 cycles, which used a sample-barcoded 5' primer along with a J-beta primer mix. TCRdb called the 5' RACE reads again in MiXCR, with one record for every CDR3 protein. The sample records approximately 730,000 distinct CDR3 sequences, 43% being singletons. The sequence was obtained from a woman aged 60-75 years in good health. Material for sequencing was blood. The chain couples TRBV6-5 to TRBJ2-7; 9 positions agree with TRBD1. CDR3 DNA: TGTGCCAGCAGGGGGGAGGGACAGGGATCCTACGAGCAGTACTTC. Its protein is CASRGEGQGSYEQYF.